These 9 T cell receptor beta chains came from one sample sequenced in a study of T-cell reconstitution after alpha-beta-depleted transplantation in children. Unique molecular identifiers were incorporated into the prepared TCRbeta library. MiXCR, applied by TCRdb to the PCR reads, yields one record per CDR3 protein. The sample yields around 190,000 distinct CDR3 sequences, approximately 6.9% seen once. The source material was PBMCs, sampled before TCRalphabeta/CD19-depleted stem cell transplant. Every receptor here comes from a boy aged 2 to 10 with acute lymphoblastic leukemia, due to receive a stem cell transplant.

The chain recombines TRBV5-1 with TRBJ2-7, with 10 positions matching TRBD1. The trim removed 3 bases at V and 2 bases at J, leaving 8 bases unmatched. CDR1 is SGHRS, CDR2 YFSETQ, per germline. CDR3 size: 16 residues. The CDR3 is CASSSTRDRGPYEQYF. The CDR3, as DNA: TGCGCCAGCAGCTCGACCCGGGACAGGGGACCCTACGAGCAGTACTTC.

Turning to this clonotype: A single base separates this from a much larger clone, so it may be a read error. The chain has TRBV29-1 and TRBJ2-1; either TRBD1 or TRBD2 may fit D (5 bases each). V dropped 7 bases and J dropped 5 bases, with 15 bases sitting between them. Germline CDR1 reads SQVTM; CDR2 reads ANQGSEA. The CDR3 has 13 residues. The CDR3 DNA reads TGCAGCGCGAGGGGCGGAATTAACAATGAGCAGTTCTTC. Residues: CSARGGINNEQFF.

At least ten counts were recorded for this clonotype. The rearrangement joins TRBV27 to TRBJ2-3, with D possibly being TRBD1 (5 bases). Trimming removed 6 bases at V and 4 bases at J, with 14 bases between. This CDR3 is built from 14 residues. Looked up from germline, CDR1 is MNHEY and CDR2 is SMNVEV (reference sequence). In DNA form, the CDR3 reads TGTGCCAGCAGCCAAGGGGTAAATCCAGATACGCAGTATTTT. Encoded protein: CASSQGVNPDTQYF.

The gene calls are TRBV11-3 and TRBJ2-2; unclear D gene. Trimming left V 4 bases short and J 6 bases short, with 9 bases between. CDR3 length: 13 amino acids. CDR1 is SGHNT and CDR2 is YENEEA in the germline V gene. The CDR3 is CASSSVNAGELFF. Written as DNA, the CDR3 is TGTGCCAGCAGCTCGGTTAACGCCGGGGAGCTGTTTTTT.

Comments on this clonotype: This may stem from a read error, because a much larger clone lies one nucleotide away. This chain joins TRBV11-2 and TRBJ2-3, with 12 bases identical to TRBD2. This CDR3 contains 15 residues. Germline V CDR1 and CDR2: SGHAT, FQNNGV. Trimming removed 6 bases from V and 7 bases from J; junction bases left unmatched: 8. The CDR3 reads CASRPGLAGTNTQYF. The CDR3 nucleotides are TGTGCCAGCAGACCGGGACTAGCGGGTACAAATACGCAGTATTTT. The complete variable domain, with remaining parts taken from reference TRBV11-2 and TRBJ2-3, reads EAGVAQSPRYKIIEKRQSVAFWCNPISGHATLYWYQQILGQGPKLLIQFQNNGVVDDSQLPKDRFSAERLKGVDSTLKIQPAKLEDSAVYLCASRPGLAGTNTQYFGPGTRLTVL.

The chain links TRBV20-1 to TRBJ1-1; D is unclear. V was trimmed by 4 bases and J by 8 bases, leaving 11 bases between them. The CDR3 loop spans 11 amino acids. The germline V gene has CDR1 DFQATT and CDR2 SNEGSKA (reference sequence). The DNA of the CDR3 is TGCAGTGCTAACGGGGAGGGCGAAGCTTTCTTT. It codes for CSANGEGEAFF.

The CDR3, as DNA: TGTGCCAGCAGCTCGGATCCTCTGGGAGCTTTCTTT. Protein: CASSSDPLGAFF. This chain joins TRBV7-8 and TRBJ1-1; D is ambiguous. Germline assignment: CDR1 SGHVS and CDR2 FQNEAQ. The V end was cut by 4 bases, the J end by 10 bases, with 13 bases between. CDR3 length equals 12 residues.

This clonotype was seen at least ten times. The V call is TRBV28, the J call TRBJ2-1; D is perhaps TRBD2 (7 bases). V lost 7 bases and J lost 6, with 19 bases in between. This CDR3 contains 15 residues. The germline V gene has CDR1 MDHEN and CDR2 SYDVKM. The CDR3 is CASIQARGASNEQFF. The DNA of the CDR3 is TGTGCCAGCATCCAGGCCCGGGGGGCCTCCAATGAGCAGTTCTTC.

This clonotype has at least ten counts. The chain recombines TRBV28 with TRBJ2-7; 7 bases align to TRBD1. The length of the CDR3 is 22 residues. Germline loops: CDR1 MDHEN, CDR2 SYDVKM. The J segment lost 3 bases and the V segment lost 2 bases, leaving 28 bases of the junction unmatched. CDR3 nucleotides: TGTGCCAGCAGTTTACCCTCTCAAGCCGGGACAGCCAGGAGGTATGTGTTCTACGAGCAGTACTTC. This encodes CASSLPSQAGTARRYVFYEQYF.